This T cell receptor (beta chain) emerged from a study of cytomegalovirus exposure and HLA in healthy donors. PCR primers comprised 60 Vbeta and 13 Jbeta primers. Profiling relied on immunoSEQ multiplex PCR, and the TCRdb table lists in-frame clones only, not all of them. The sample yields some 100,000 clones, roughly 80% seen once. CDR3 size: 15 residues. In germline, CDR1 is MDHEN, CDR2 SYDVKM. Trimming shortened V by 5 bases and J by 1 base, and 14 bases separated the two germline ends. A note on this clone: Its specificity is not known.

Whole-study results and caveats: Accounts indicate the classifier identified cytomegalovirus status with strong specificity and sensitivity.

This sequence was found in a girl aged 2-9 years in good health and CMV-seropositive. The chain joins TRBV28 to TRBJ1-1; tentatively, D is TRBD1 (6 bases). What was sequenced was PBMCs. CDR3 in amino acids: CASSRRQVANTEAFF. In nucleotides, the CDR3 is TGTGCCAGCAGTCGCAGACAGGTAGCGAACACTGAAGCTTTCTTT.